This passage covers 31 T cell receptor beta chains from one sample sequenced in a study of response to subunit inactivated influenza vaccine. TCRdb reanalysed the RT-PCR reads using MiXCR and keeps one entry per CDR3 protein. The sample lists 800,000 to 1,000,000 distinct CDR3 sequences; 21% were seen once. This sample comprised PBMCs from blood, obtained roughly 5 days after vaccination. The origin of the receptors is a man aged 50 to 59 who received an inactivated influenza vaccine.

This clonotype was recorded a few times. The chain couples TRBV7-9 to TRBJ1-2; D is perhaps TRBD1 (5 bases). Germline lookup yields CDR1 SEHNR and CDR2 FQNEAQ (reference sequence). The CDR3 has 14 amino acids. Trimming left V 1 base short and J 7 bases short, with 13 bases between. As DNA, the CDR3 is TGTGCCAGCAGCTTAGGAGAAACCAGGGCTGGCTACACCTTC. This codes for CASSLGETRAGYTF.

This sequence joins TRBV20-1 and TRBJ1-6, with D possibly being TRBD1 (6 bases). In germline, CDR1 is DFQATT, CDR2 SNEGSKA (reference sequence). Trimming removed 0 bases at V and 7 bases at J, with 13 bases between. This CDR3 is built from 15 residues. The CDR3 region has the DNA TGCAGTGCTAGAGATTTCGGGGGGCTCAATTCACCCCTCCACTTT. Translation gives CSARDFGGLNSPLHF.

This rearrangement joins TRBV4-1 to TRBJ1-2, with D maybe TRBD1 (5 bases). V was trimmed by 3 bases and J by 0 bases, leaving 20 bases between them. The CDR3 runs 18 residues. Germline V gene sequence: CDR1 MGHRA, CDR2 YSYEKL. The DNA for the CDR3 is TGCGCCAGCAGCCAGGGGCCTCCCCGGACGGGCGCTAACTATGGCTACACCTTC. Its translation is CASSQGPPRTGANYGYTF.

The CDR3 sequence: CASSPPPAGAYNEQFF. CDR3 DNA: TGTGCCAGCAGCCCCCCCCCCGCGGGGGCATACAATGAGCAGTTCTTC. The rearrangement links TRBV7-2 to TRBJ2-1; D is possibly TRBD2 (7 bases). The V end was cut by 5 bases, the J end by 4 bases, with 18 bases between. The germline CDR1 and CDR2 sequences are SGHTA and FQGNSA. This CDR3 is 16 amino acids long.

This chain uses TRBV20-1 with TRBJ1-5; D possibly corresponds to TRBD1 (6 bases). The CDR3 has 13 amino acids. From germline, CDR1 is DFQATT and CDR2 SNEGSKA (reference sequence). V lost 6 bases, J lost 5 bases, and 14 bases lay in between. In DNA, the CDR3 is TGCAGTGCACTTACAGGGTATGATCAGCCCCAGCATTTT. This codes for CSALTGYDQPQHF.

Turning to this clonotype: A read error may account for a junction end that differs from germline. V gene TRBV7-9 combines with J gene TRBJ2-1; D not certain. Germline-derived CDR1 and CDR2 are SEHNR and FQNEAQ (reference sequence). The CDR3 loop spans 13 amino acids. The CDR3: CASSPSPYDEQFF. The CDR3 bases are TGTGCCAGCAGCCCCTCGCCCTACGATGAGCAGTTCTTC. Using reference TRBV7-9 and TRBJ2-1 for the parts outside the CDR3, the full variable domain is DTGVSQNPRHKITKRGQNVTFRCDPISEHNRLYWYRQTLGQGPEFLTYFQNEAQLEKSRLLSDRFSAERPKGSFSTLEIQRTEQGDSAMYLCASSPSPYDEQFFGPGTRLTVL.

A few counts support this clonotype. The chain couples TRBV7-9 to TRBJ2-2, with D maybe TRBD1 (5 bases). The length of the CDR3 is 14 residues. V was trimmed by 3 bases and J by 6 bases, leaving 11 bases between them. The germline CDR1 and CDR2 sequences are SEHNR and FQNEAQ (reference sequence). The DNA of the CDR3 is TGTGCCAGCAGCTTCCAGGGAAGAGCCGGGGAGCTGTTTTTT. Translated, it gives CASSFQGRAGELFF.

The V and J genes are TRBV5-5 and TRBJ1-2; D ambiguous. V lost 1 base to trimming and J lost 2 bases, with 12 bases between them. In germline, CDR1 is SGHKS, CDR2 YYEKEE (reference sequence). CDR3 length: 15 amino acids. CDR3 bases: TGTGCCAGCAGCTTGATGCAGGCCGGGAACTATGGCTACACCTTC. This gives the protein CASSLMQAGNYGYTF.

The chain recombines TRBV4-1 with TRBJ2-1, with D tentatively TRBD1 (5 bases). CDR3 length: 16 amino acids. Trimming removed 1 base from V and 4 bases from J, with 14 bases in between. The germline gives CDR1 MGHRA, CDR2 YSYEKL. For the CDR3, the DNA is TGCGCCAGCAGCCAAGTAACAAGGGGCGCTTACAATGAGCAGTTCTTC. As protein: CASSQVTRGAYNEQFF.

The chain employs TRBV4-1 and TRBJ1-1; 7 bases line up with TRBD1. The V and J ends lost 6 bases and 14 bases, in that order; junction bases with no gene match: 6. In germline, CDR1 is MGHRA, CDR2 YSYEKL. The CDR3 is made up of 10 amino acids. This CDR3 reads CASSRDRVFF. CDR3 DNA: TGCGCCAGCAGTCGTGACAGGGTCTTCTTT.

This clonotype was observed a few times. The J gene is TRBJ2-1, the V gene TRBV7-8; TRBD2 matches 9 bases. Trimming at V came to 3 bases and at J to 0 bases, leaving 15 bases not matched to a gene. The CDR3 contains 20 residues. Germline V gene sequence: CDR1 SGHVS, CDR2 FQNEAQ. In DNA form, the CDR3 reads TGTGCCAGCAGCTTGGTGGTGTGGTTGCGCGGGGGGGCCTCCTACAATGAGCAGTTCTTC. Protein sequence: CASSLVVWLRGGASYNEQFF.

There are a few counts of this clonotype. The chain combines TRBV6-2 or TRBV6-3 with TRBJ1-2; D perhaps matches TRBD1 (6 bases). The V gene's germline CDR1 is MNHEY and CDR2 SVGEGT. The CDR3 runs 15 residues. V gave up 6 bases and J gave up 8 bases, with 22 bases separating them. The CDR3 region is CASSPDSTLILGYTF. CDR3 nucleotides: TGTGCCAGCAGCCCGGACAGCACTCTGATCTTGGGCTACACCTTC.

This clonotype was seen only a few times. The J gene is TRBJ2-3, the V gene TRBV6-1; 8 bases align to TRBD2. There are 15 residues in the CDR3. Germline V gene lookup returns CDR1 MNHNS and CDR2 SASEGT. After removal of 8 bases from V and 0 bases from J, the junction contained 7 bases not matched to a gene. CDR3 in DNA: TGTGCCAGCGCCCGAACTAGCGGAAGCACAGATACGCAGTATTTT. This translates into CASARTSGSTDTQYF.

V is TRBV7-9 and J is TRBJ2-1; 9 nucleotides match TRBD2. The J segment lost 9 bases and the V segment lost 1 base, leaving 7 bases of the junction unmatched. CDR3 length: 15 amino acids. Germline V CDR1 and CDR2: SEHNR, FQNEAQ (reference sequence). The CDR3 loop reads CASSLVAGGPSEQFF. The CDR3 bases are TGTGCCAGCAGCTTAGTGGCGGGGGGGCCCAGTGAGCAGTTCTTC.

This rearrangement joins TRBV18 to TRBJ2-7, with TRBD2 as a possible D gene (5 bases). V dropped 2 bases and J dropped 3 bases, with 11 bases sitting between them. This CDR3 spans 14 amino acids. The V gene's germline CDR1 is KGHSH and CDR2 LQKENI. The CDR3 here is CASSPTPTSYEQYF. The CDR3 DNA follows: TGTGCCAGCTCACCAACTCCCACTAGCTACGAGCAGTACTTC. The variable domain in full, with the rest retrieved from reference TRBV18 and TRBJ2-7, is NAGVMQNPRHLVRRRGQEARLRCSPMKGHSHVYWYRQLPEEGLKFMVYLQKENIIDESGMPKERFSAEFPKEGPSILRIQQVVRGDSAAYFCASSPTPTSYEQYFGPGTRLTVT.

The table lists this clonotype with many counts. This chain's CDR3 is CASSSYSGASTDTQYF. The CDR3 nucleotides are TGTGCCAGCAGTTCCTATAGCGGGGCTAGCACAGATACGCAGTATTTT. The chain joins TRBV6-5 to TRBJ2-3; TRBD2 matches at 8 bases. Germline lookup yields CDR1 MNHEY and CDR2 SVGAGI. The CDR3 has 16 residues. V dropped 4 bases and J dropped 0; count of bases not matched to a gene: 6.

This clonotype has only a few counts. The V and J genes are TRBV5-1 and TRBJ2-1; 8 bases map to TRBD2. J was trimmed by 7 bases and V by 7 bases; bases with no gene match: 7. Germline loops: CDR1 SGHRS, CDR2 YFSETQ. The CDR3 is made up of 13 amino acids. CDR3 nucleotide sequence: TGCGCCAGCTATCCGGGACTAGGAAATGAGCAGTTCTTC. This sequence encodes CASYPGLGNEQFF.

The V and J genes are TRBV20-1 and TRBJ2-7; TRBD1 aligns across 10 bases. This CDR3 is built from 14 residues. J was trimmed by 5 bases and V by 1 base; bases with no gene match: 5. Germline V gene sequence: CDR1 DFQATT, CDR2 SNEGSKA (reference sequence). In DNA, the CDR3 is TGCAGTGCTAGAGTCGCCGGGACAGGGGACGAGCAGTACTTC. Protein sequence: CSARVAGTGDEQYF.

The chain has TRBV20-1 and TRBJ2-1, with 9 bases matching TRBD2. Trimming cost V 3 bases and J 12 bases; bases outside gene matches: 18. This CDR3 comprises 16 residues. Per the germline V gene, CDR1 is DFQATT and CDR2 is SNEGSKA (reference sequence). The CDR3 here is CSARAGTAGGPRVQFF. The CDR3 coding sequence is TGCAGTGCTAGGGCCGGAACGGCGGGAGGGCCACGGGTGCAGTTCTTC.

This clonotype was picked up a small number of times. The rearrangement links TRBV15 to TRBJ2-1, with D tentatively TRBD2 (7 bases). Trimming stripped 0 bases from V and 4 bases from J, with 13 bases between. Germline CDR1 and CDR2: LNHNV and YYDKDF (reference sequence). The CDR3 consists of 16 residues. As DNA, the CDR3 is TGTGCCACCAGCAGAGATAGGGGGGGCCATTACAATGAGCAGTTCTTC. It translates to CATSRDRGGHYNEQFF.

The chain has TRBV6-1 and TRBJ2-2; D unresolved. CDR1 is MNHNS and CDR2 is SASEGT in the germline V gene. This CDR3 region has 13 residues. Deletions cut 4 bases from V and 3 bases from J, with 6 bases between. In nucleotides, the CDR3 is TGTGCCAGCAGTGGTAGGGACACCGGGGAGCTGTTTTTT. Protein sequence: CASSGRDTGELFF.

This chain links TRBV20-1 with TRBJ2-2, with 7 bases aligning to TRBD1. Germline V gene data show CDR1 as DFQATT and CDR2 as SNEGSKA (reference sequence). The CDR3 extends over 15 amino acids. Trimming at V came to 4 bases and at J to 7 bases, leaving 12 bases not matched to a gene. In nucleotides, the CDR3 is TGCAGTGCTAATAAAATGGGACAGACGAACGGGGAGCTGTTTTTT. This translates into CSANKMGQTNGELFF.

The genes are TRBV7-2 and TRBJ1-2, with D possibly matching TRBD1 (6 bases). Germline-derived CDR1 and CDR2 are SGHTA and FQGNSA. Trimming pared 3 bases from V and 0 bases from J, leaving 11 bases between. The CDR3 runs to 15 residues. DNA for the CDR3: TGTGCCAGCAGCTTGCAGGGGACCACTAACTATGGCTACACCTTC. Protein: CASSLQGTTNYGYTF.

The CDR3 coding sequence is TGCGCCAGCAGCCAAGAGGGTGGGGTCGGGAGTAAAGCTTTCTTT. Amino acid sequence: CASSQEGGVGSKAFF. V gene TRBV4-1 combines with J gene TRBJ1-1; D gene uncertain. Germline CDR1 reads MGHRA; CDR2 reads YSYEKL. The CDR3 covers 15 residues. The ends were cut back, 0 bases at V and 9 bases at J, with 17 bases in the middle.

This clonotype was seen more than once but under ten times. The chain has TRBV6-5 and TRBJ2-7, with D unclear. This CDR3 has 14 amino acids. Deletions cut 3 bases from V and 6 bases from J, with 15 bases between. Germline V gene sequence: CDR1 MNHEY, CDR2 SVGAGI. In nucleotides, the CDR3 is TGTGCCAGCAGTTATCTTGGTCTGGGCGGCGAGCAGTACTTC. This encodes CASSYLGLGGEQYF.

This clonotype was recorded many times. V and J are TRBV20-1 and TRBJ1-2, with D uncertain. Deletions cut 1 base from V and 3 bases from J, with 9 bases between. The germline V gene encodes CDR1 DFQATT and CDR2 SNEGSKA (reference sequence). CDR3 length equals 13 residues. The DNA for the CDR3 is TGCAGTGCTAGAGGATCAGCGGACTATGGCTACACCTTC. This encodes CSARGSADYGYTF.

The rearrangement joins TRBV4-3 to TRBJ2-1; 8 positions match TRBD2. CDR3 length: 18 amino acids. Trimming took 0 bases from V and 2 from J; bases not matched to a gene: 9. Germline V gene data show CDR1 as LGHNA and CDR2 as YSLEER. The CDR3 DNA sequence: TGCGCCAGCAGCCAAGATCCCCCCTTGCGGGGGGCCTACAATGAGCAGTTCTTC. This sequence encodes CASSQDPPLRGAYNEQFF.

This clonotype was found a few times. The rearrangement joins TRBV20-1 to TRBJ2-1; 8 bases are a match to TRBD2. CDR3 length: 16 amino acids. Germline values: CDR1 DFQATT, CDR2 SNEGSKA (reference sequence). After removal of 0 bases from V and 0 bases from J, the junction contained 4 bases not matched to a gene. CDR3 coding DNA: TGCAGTGCTAGAGATTTACGGGGGGGCTCCTACAATGAGCAGTTCTTC. Its translation: CSARDLRGGSYNEQFF.

This clonotype was counted ten times or more. The chain employs TRBV28 and TRBJ2-1; the match to TRBD2 covers 11 bases. This CDR3 is 13 amino acids long. The V and J ends lost 7 bases and 7 bases, in that order; junction bases with no gene match: 3. Per germline, CDR1 MDHEN and CDR2 SYDVKM. For the CDR3, the DNA is TGTGCCAGCAAGCTAGCGGGAGGTAATGAGCAGTTCTTC. Its translation: CASKLAGGNEQFF. The complete variable domain, with remaining parts taken from reference TRBV28 and TRBJ2-1, reads DVKVTQSSRYLVKRTGEKVFLECVQDMDHENMFWYRQDPGLGLRLIYFSYDVKMKEKGDIPEGYSVSREKKERFSLILESASTNQTSMYLCASKLAGGNEQFFGPGTRLTVL.

This clonotype was counted only a few times. The chain carries TRBV3-1 and TRBJ2-1; a weak D match, TRBD2 (5 bases). With 1 base removed from V and 6 bases from J, the gap between germline ends came to 7 bases. The CDR3 runs 13 residues. Germline CDR1 is LGHDT and CDR2 is YNNKEL (reference sequence). CDR3 DNA sequence: TGTGCCAGCAGCCAAGTACTAGTCAATGAGCAGTTCTTC. Residues: CASSQVLVNEQFF.

This clonotype occurred many times. The rearrangement joins TRBV7-6 to TRBJ2-1, with a weak D call TRBD1 (6 bases). Trimming pared 0 bases from V and 4 bases from J, leaving 10 bases between. The germline V gene encodes CDR1 SGHVS and CDR2 FNYEAQ. The CDR3 is 15 residues long. For the CDR3, the DNA is TGTGCCAGCAGCTTAGCCCAGGGGTCGTACAATGAGCAGTTCTTC. This codes for CASSLAQGSYNEQFF.